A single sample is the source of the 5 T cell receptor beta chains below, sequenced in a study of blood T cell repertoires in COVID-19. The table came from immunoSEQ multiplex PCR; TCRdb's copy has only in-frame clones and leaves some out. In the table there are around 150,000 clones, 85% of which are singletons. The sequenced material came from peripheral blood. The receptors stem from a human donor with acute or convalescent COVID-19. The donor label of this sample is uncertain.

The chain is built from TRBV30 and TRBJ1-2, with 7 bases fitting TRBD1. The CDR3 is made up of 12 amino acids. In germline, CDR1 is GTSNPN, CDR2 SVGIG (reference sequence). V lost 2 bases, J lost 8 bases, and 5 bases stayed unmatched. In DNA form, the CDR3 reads TGTGCCTGGAGTAGACAGGGTATCGGCTACACCTTC. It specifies CAWSRQGIGYTF.

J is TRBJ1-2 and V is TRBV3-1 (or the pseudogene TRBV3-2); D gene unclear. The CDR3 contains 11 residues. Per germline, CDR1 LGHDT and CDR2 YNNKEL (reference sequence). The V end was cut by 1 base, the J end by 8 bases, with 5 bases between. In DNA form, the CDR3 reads TGTGCCAGCAGCCAAGGAGAGGGCTACACCTTC. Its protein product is CASSQGEGYTF.

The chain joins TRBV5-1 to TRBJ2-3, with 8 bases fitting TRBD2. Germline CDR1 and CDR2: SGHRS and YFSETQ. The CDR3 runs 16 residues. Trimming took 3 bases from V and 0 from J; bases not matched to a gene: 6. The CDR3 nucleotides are TGCGCCAGCAGCTACACGGGACTAGGGAGCACAGATACGCAGTATTTT. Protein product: CASSYTGLGSTDTQYF.

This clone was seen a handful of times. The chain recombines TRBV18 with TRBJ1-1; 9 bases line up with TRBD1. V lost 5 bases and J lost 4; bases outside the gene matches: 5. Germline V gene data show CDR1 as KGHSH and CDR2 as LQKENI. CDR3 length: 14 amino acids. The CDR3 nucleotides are TGTGCCAGCTCATTCTCGACAGGGGGCACTGAAGCTTTCTTT. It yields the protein CASSFSTGGTEAFF.

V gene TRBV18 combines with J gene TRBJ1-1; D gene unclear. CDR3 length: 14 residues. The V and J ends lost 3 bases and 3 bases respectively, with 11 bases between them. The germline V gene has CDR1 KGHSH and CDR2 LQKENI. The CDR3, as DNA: TGTGCCAGCTCACCGAGTCACTCTGACACTGAAGCTTTCTTT. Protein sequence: CASSPSHSDTEAFF.